This T cell receptor (beta chain) was sequenced for a study of CD8 T cells in Susac syndrome. Study observations and caveats: The study conceded that relatively few individuals underwent its TCR sequencing and HLA analysis.

Reverse transcription of 0.5 to 1 ug RNA used random hexamers. The CDR3 of TCR beta was amplified by immunoSEQ multiplex PCR across 54 Vbeta and 13 Jbeta. One entry per CDR3 protein, called by TCRdb with MiXCR from the immunoSEQ multiplex PCR reads. This sample has fewer than 350,000 distinct CDR3 sequences, with under 95% found just once. As regards this clonotype: Antigen: not known.

Germline CDR1 reads SGHDN; CDR2 reads FVKESK. Trimming pared 4 bases from V and 5 bases from J, leaving 9 bases between. The CDR3 extends over 13 amino acids. Sequencing was performed on CD4+ T cells from PBMCs. The rearrangement joins TRBV14 to TRBJ1-3; D uncertain. The TCR comes from a human donor with multiple sclerosis. CDR3 nucleotide sequence: TGTGCCAGCAGCCCGAGTATCAGAAACACCATATATTTT. It codes for CASSPSIRNTIYF.